Listed below are T cell receptor beta chains from one sample, sequenced in a study of blood T cell repertoires in COVID-19. The table came from immunoSEQ multiplex PCR; TCRdb's copy has only in-frame clones and leaves some out. The sample yields under 200,000 clones, roughly 85% seen once. Source material: peripheral blood. These receptors all come from a man in his 60s with acute or convalescent COVID-19. Each CDR3 is given with its conserved first and last residue. Fields, in order: D gene, J gene, V gene, clone size, CDR3 protein, CDR3 DNA. The D gene is left open where the match is weak. The size entry is marked missing in some rows and otherwise reads once, few, many or a size class.

D gene: .; J gene: TRBJ2-6; V gene: TRBV5-1; clone size: once; CDR3 protein: CASSFSQGMTAGANVLTF; CDR3 DNA: TGCGCCAGCAGCTTCAGTCAGGGGATGACCGCCGGGGCCAACGTCCTGACTTTC
D gene: TRBD2; J gene: TRBJ2-7; V gene: TRBV7-3; clone size: .; CDR3 protein: CASSLAGGPYEQYF; CDR3 DNA: TGTGCCAGCAGCTTGGCGGGAGGGCCGTACGAGCAGTACTTC
D gene: .; J gene: TRBJ2-3; V gene: TRBV5-1; clone size: .; CDR3 protein: CASSSTYGGGSTDTQYF; CDR3 DNA: TGCGCCAGCAGCTCGACCTATGGAGGCGGGAGCACAGATACGCAGTATTTT
D gene: TRBD1; J gene: TRBJ1-1; V gene: TRBV28; clone size: .; CDR3 protein: CASNQGGREAFF; CDR3 DNA: TGTGCCAGCAACCAGGGGGGTCGTGAAGCTTTCTTT
D gene: .; J gene: TRBJ2-1; V gene: TRBV6-5; clone size: .; CDR3 protein: CASSYSTPSYNEQFF; CDR3 DNA: TGTGCCAGCAGTTACTCCACTCCGTCCTACAATGAGCAGTTCTTC
D gene: .; J gene: TRBJ1-5; V gene: TRBV6-6; clone size: .; CDR3 protein: CASSDPGAPPSTARNQPQHF; CDR3 DNA: TGTGCCAGCAGCGACCCAGGGGCCCCCCCATCGACAGCGAGAAATCAGCCCCAGCATTTT
D gene: TRBD1; J gene: TRBJ1-1; V gene: TRBV2; clone size: .; CDR3 protein: CASMSRRDSEAFF; CDR3 DNA: TGTGCCAGCATGAGCCGCCGGGACAGTGAAGCTTTCTTT
D gene: TRBD2; J gene: TRBJ2-7; V gene: TRBV3-1/TRBV3-2; clone size: .; CDR3 protein: CASSLDTQREGPGGQYF; CDR3 DNA: TGTGCCAGCAGCCTCGACACTCAGCGGGAGGGCCCCGGGGGGCAGTACTTC
D gene: .; J gene: TRBJ2-4; V gene: TRBV6-5; clone size: .; CDR3 protein: CATTGVAKNIQYF; CDR3 DNA: TGTGCCACCACCGGGGTAGCCAAAAACATTCAGTACTTC
D gene: TRBD2; J gene: TRBJ2-3; V gene: TRBV7-6; clone size: .; CDR3 protein: CASSGASGSDTQYF; CDR3 DNA: TGTGCCAGCAGCGGGGCTAGCGGGAGCGATACGCAGTATTTT
D gene: .; J gene: TRBJ1-5; V gene: TRBV23-1; clone size: .; CDR3 protein: CASSPYRGGSQPQHF; CDR3 DNA: TGCGCCAGCAGTCCGTACCGGGGGGGTTCGCAGCCCCAGCATTTT
D gene: TRBD2; J gene: TRBJ2-1; V gene: TRBV5-1; clone size: few; CDR3 protein: CATTAGGFSGRGDNEQFF; CDR3 DNA: TGCGCCACCACTGCCGGCGGGTTTAGCGGGAGGGGGGACAATGAGCAGTTCTTC
D gene: .; J gene: TRBJ1-1; V gene: TRBV9; clone size: .; CDR3 protein: CASSDRVGTEAFF; CDR3 DNA: TGTGCCAGCAGCGACAGGGTCGGCACTGAAGCTTTCTTT
D gene: TRBD1; J gene: TRBJ2-2; V gene: TRBV27; clone size: few; CDR3 protein: CASTFRDRGTGELFF; CDR3 DNA: TGTGCCAGCACCTTTAGGGACAGGGGCACCGGGGAGCTGTTTTTT
D gene: .; J gene: TRBJ1-5; V gene: TRBV7-9; clone size: .; CDR3 protein: CASSFSGGNQPQHF; CDR3 DNA: TGTGCCAGCAGCTTTTCGGGAGGCAATCAGCCCCAGCATTTT
D gene: TRBD1; J gene: TRBJ2-3; V gene: TRBV28; clone size: .; CDR3 protein: CATFTPGQGMSTDTQYF; CDR3 DNA: TGTGCCACCTTTACCCCGGGACAGGGGATGAGCACAGATACGCAGTATTTT
D gene: TRBD2; J gene: TRBJ2-3; V gene: TRBV19; clone size: .; CDR3 protein: CASSASGSLWADTQYF; CDR3 DNA: TGTGCCAGTAGTGCTAGCGGGAGTCTCTGGGCAGATACGCAGTATTTT
D gene: .; J gene: TRBJ2-7; V gene: TRBV18; clone size: .; CDR3 protein: CASSPAGIGEQYF; CDR3 DNA: TGTGCCAGCTCACCAGCAGGGATCGGCGAGCAGTACTTC
D gene: .; J gene: TRBJ2-2; V gene: TRBV11-1; clone size: once; CDR3 protein: CASSLVLTGELFF; CDR3 DNA: TGTGCCAGCAGCTTAGTACTGACCGGGGAGCTGTTTTTT
D gene: .; J gene: TRBJ2-5; V gene: TRBV13; clone size: .; CDR3 protein: CASSLRLQETQYF; CDR3 DNA: TGTGCCAGCAGCTTAAGACTCCAAGAGACCCAGTACTTC
D gene: TRBD2; J gene: TRBJ2-1; V gene: TRBV6-2/TRBV6-3; clone size: .; CDR3 protein: CASSTQGSGSNEQFF; CDR3 DNA: TGTGCCAGCAGTACCCAGGGTAGCGGGAGTAATGAGCAGTTCTTC
D gene: TRBD1; J gene: TRBJ2-7; V gene: TRBV6-5; clone size: .; CDR3 protein: CASRPSTDRDHEQYF; CDR3 DNA: TGTGCCAGCAGACCCTCCACAGACAGGGACCACGAGCAGTACTTC
D gene: .; J gene: TRBJ1-3; V gene: TRBV5-1; clone size: .; CDR3 protein: CASSLAKSGSGNTIYF; CDR3 DNA: TGCGCCAGCAGCTTGGCCAAGTCAGGCTCTGGAAACACCATATATTTT
D gene: .; J gene: TRBJ2-7; V gene: TRBV28; clone size: once; CDR3 protein: CASSLAGRPYEQYF; CDR3 DNA: TGTGCCAGCAGTTTGGCAGGGCGCCCTTACGAGCAGTACTTC
D gene: .; J gene: TRBJ2-2; V gene: TRBV18; clone size: few; CDR3 protein: CASSRETQNTGELFF; CDR3 DNA: TGTGCCAGCTCACGAGAGACTCAGAACACCGGGGAGCTGTTTTTT
D gene: TRBD1; J gene: TRBJ2-5; V gene: TRBV28; clone size: .; CDR3 protein: CASRDGQGARETQYF; CDR3 DNA: TGTGCCAGTAGGGATGGACAGGGGGCGAGAGAGACCCAGTACTTC
D gene: .; J gene: TRBJ2-1; V gene: TRBV11-2; clone size: .; CDR3 protein: CASSPSPDWRVYNEQFF; CDR3 DNA: TGTGCCAGCAGCCCTAGCCCGGATTGGCGAGTCTACAATGAGCAGTTCTTC
D gene: .; J gene: TRBJ2-1; V gene: TRBV7-6; clone size: .; CDR3 protein: CASAAAWSSNEQFF; CDR3 DNA: TGTGCCAGCGCCGCTGCGTGGAGTTCAAATGAGCAGTTCTTC
D gene: .; J gene: TRBJ2-7; V gene: TRBV29-1; clone size: .; CDR3 protein: CSVEVSGRGDEQYF; CDR3 DNA: TGCAGCGTTGAAGTCAGCGGTCGAGGCGACGAGCAGTACTTC
D gene: TRBD1; J gene: TRBJ2-5; V gene: TRBV5-1; clone size: .; CDR3 protein: CASSGTAGETQYF; CDR3 DNA: TGCGCCAGCAGCGGGACAGCCGGGGAGACCCAGTACTTC
D gene: TRBD1; J gene: TRBJ2-7; V gene: TRBV5-8; clone size: .; CDR3 protein: CASSRGLLTGEQYF; CDR3 DNA: TGTGCCAGCAGTAGGGGGCTCCTAACGGGGGAGCAGTACTTC
D gene: .; J gene: TRBJ1-1; V gene: TRBV9; clone size: .; CDR3 protein: CASSADGRLNTEAFF; CDR3 DNA: TGTGCCAGCAGCGCCGACGGGAGGTTGAACACTGAAGCTTTCTTT
D gene: .; J gene: TRBJ2-2; V gene: TRBV5-1; clone size: .; CDR3 protein: CASSLTTGNTGELFF; CDR3 DNA: TGCGCCAGCAGCTTGACGACAGGGAACACCGGGGAGCTGTTTTTT
D gene: .; J gene: TRBJ1-2; V gene: TRBV2; clone size: .; CDR3 protein: CASSSSVLGYTF; CDR3 DNA: TGTGCCAGCAGTTCTAGCGTATTAGGCTACACCTTC
D gene: .; J gene: TRBJ1-1; V gene: TRBV5-1; clone size: .; CDR3 protein: CASSSQGGFTEAFF; CDR3 DNA: TGCGCCAGCAGCTCACAGGGAGGGTTTACTGAAGCTTTCTTT
D gene: .; J gene: TRBJ2-5; V gene: TRBV9; clone size: .; CDR3 protein: CASGLEDPETQYF; CDR3 DNA: TGTGCCAGCGGGTTGGAGGACCCGGAGACCCAGTACTTC
D gene: .; J gene: TRBJ2-2; V gene: TRBV5-1; clone size: .; CDR3 protein: CASSLEGAPGELFF; CDR3 DNA: TGCGCCAGCAGCTTGGAAGGGGCGCCCGGGGAGCTGTTTTTT
D gene: TRBD2; J gene: TRBJ2-1; V gene: TRBV4-1; clone size: few; CDR3 protein: CASTRTSGSYNEQFF; CDR3 DNA: TGCGCCAGCACACGGACTAGCGGGAGTTACAATGAGCAGTTCTTC
D gene: TRBD1; J gene: TRBJ2-3; V gene: TRBV5-1; clone size: .; CDR3 protein: CASSLMTGGTDTQYF; CDR3 DNA: TGCGCCAGCAGCTTAATGACAGGGGGCACTGATACGCAGTATTTT
D gene: .; J gene: TRBJ2-7; V gene: TRBV28; clone size: .; CDR3 protein: CASSARSQVYEQYF; CDR3 DNA: TGTGCCAGCTCGGCGAGGTCCCAAGTCTACGAGCAGTACTTC
D gene: .; J gene: TRBJ2-5; V gene: TRBV7-9; clone size: .; CDR3 protein: CASSLGLSEETQYF; CDR3 DNA: TGTGCCAGCAGCTTAGGTCTCAGTGAAGAGACCCAGTACTTC